This is a list of T cell receptor beta chains from one sample in a study of cytomegalovirus exposure and HLA in healthy donors. Profiled with immunoSEQ multiplex PCR; TCRdb holds only in-frame clones, not every one. Here the sample spans more than 150,000 clones, around 82% being singletons. The specimen sequenced was PBMCs. These TCRs come from a woman under 30 in good health and CMV-seropositive. Both conserved end residues are part of each CDR3. The order of the fields is J gene, clone size, D gene, V gene, CDR3 protein, CDR3 DNA. D genes are given only for firm matches. A row's size may be missing; if present it is once, few, many or a size class.

j_call: TRBJ1-1; clone_size: NA; d_call: TRBD1; v_call: TRBV19; cdr3_aa: CASRGQGATNTEAFF; cdr3_nt: TGTGCCAGTAGAGGACAGGGGGCTACGAACACTGAAGCTTTCTTT
j_call: TRBJ2-6; clone_size: NA; d_call: NA; v_call: TRBV7-9; cdr3_aa: CASSYGASSGANVLTF; cdr3_nt: TGTGCCAGCAGCTATGGGGCTTCCTCTGGGGCCAACGTCCTGACTTTC
j_call: TRBJ2-5; clone_size: once; d_call: TRBD2; v_call: TRBV5-1; cdr3_aa: CASSLAVAGGQETQYF; cdr3_nt: TGCGCCAGCAGCTTGGCCGTAGCGGGGGGGCAAGAGACCCAGTACTTC
j_call: TRBJ2-6; clone_size: NA; d_call: NA; v_call: TRBV5-1; cdr3_aa: CASSPQALAGANVLTF; cdr3_nt: TGCGCCAGCAGCCCCCAGGCGCTTGCTGGGGCCAACGTCCTGACTTTC
j_call: TRBJ2-1; clone_size: NA; d_call: TRBD2; v_call: TRBV5-4; cdr3_aa: CASRGLAGANEQFF; cdr3_nt: TGTGCCAGCCGGGGACTAGCGGGCGCCAATGAGCAGTTCTTC
j_call: TRBJ1-2; clone_size: NA; d_call: NA; v_call: TRBV6-5; cdr3_aa: CASSYLGGIGYTF; cdr3_nt: TGTGCCAGCAGTTATTTGGGGGGGATCGGCTACACCTTC
j_call: TRBJ2-1; clone_size: NA; d_call: TRBD2; v_call: TRBV5-1; cdr3_aa: CASSLGGTSGGYNEQFF; cdr3_nt: TGCGCCAGCAGCCTCGGAGGGACTAGCGGGGGATACAATGAGCAGTTCTTC
j_call: TRBJ1-1; clone_size: NA; d_call: NA; v_call: TRBV5-1; cdr3_aa: CASSFQQNTEAFF; cdr3_nt: TGCGCCAGCAGCTTTCAACAGAACACTGAAGCTTTCTTT
j_call: TRBJ2-7; clone_size: NA; d_call: TRBD1; v_call: TRBV13; cdr3_aa: CASSLIDRDHEQYF; cdr3_nt: TGTGCCAGCAGCTTAATAGACAGGGATCACGAGCAGTACTTC
j_call: TRBJ2-2; clone_size: once; d_call: NA; v_call: TRBV9; cdr3_aa: CASSSIRPHTGELFF; cdr3_nt: TGTGCCAGCAGTTCCATCAGGCCGCACACCGGGGAGCTGTTTTTT
j_call: TRBJ2-1; clone_size: NA; d_call: TRBD1; v_call: TRBV11-1; cdr3_aa: CASSARDRWVNEQFF; cdr3_nt: TGTGCCAGCAGCGCCCGGGACAGGTGGGTAAATGAGCAGTTCTTC
j_call: TRBJ1-4; clone_size: NA; d_call: NA; v_call: TRBV15; cdr3_aa: CATSRLGGDEKLFF; cdr3_nt: TGTGCCACCAGCAGATTAGGGGGGGATGAAAAACTGTTTTTT
j_call: TRBJ1-2; clone_size: NA; d_call: TRBD1; v_call: TRBV9; cdr3_aa: CASNLGTDYGYTF; cdr3_nt: TGTGCCAGCAACCTTGGGACAGACTATGGCTACACCTTC
j_call: TRBJ2-1; clone_size: NA; d_call: TRBD2; v_call: TRBV29-1; cdr3_aa: CSVAWLAGWNEQFF; cdr3_nt: TGCAGCGTTGCATGGCTAGCGGGGTGGAATGAGCAGTTCTTC
j_call: TRBJ2-7; clone_size: NA; d_call: TRBD1; v_call: TRBV5-1; cdr3_aa: CASSTTTGWAYEQYF; cdr3_nt: TGCGCCAGCAGCACGACGACAGGGTGGGCGTACGAGCAGTACTTC
j_call: TRBJ2-3; clone_size: NA; d_call: TRBD2; v_call: TRBV5-1; cdr3_aa: CASSSDLAGAGGDTQYF; cdr3_nt: TGCGCCAGCAGCTCCGACTTAGCGGGGGCAGGCGGAGATACGCAGTATTTT
j_call: TRBJ2-2; clone_size: NA; d_call: TRBD1; v_call: TRBV18; cdr3_aa: CASSPPKRQGDLTGELFF; cdr3_nt: TGTGCCAGCTCACCACCGAAAAGACAGGGGGATTTGACCGGGGAGCTGTTTTTT
j_call: TRBJ2-7; clone_size: NA; d_call: TRBD1; v_call: TRBV5-1; cdr3_aa: CASSFYPDRAYEQYF; cdr3_nt: TGCGCCAGCAGCTTCTACCCGGACAGGGCCTACGAGCAGTACTTC
j_call: TRBJ2-5; clone_size: few; d_call: TRBD1; v_call: TRBV5-1; cdr3_aa: CASSLALSLGQGMYF; cdr3_nt: TGCGCCAGCAGCTTGGCTCTATCCCTGGGACAGGGCATGTACTTC
j_call: TRBJ1-4; clone_size: once; d_call: TRBD1; v_call: TRBV2; cdr3_aa: CASNRQGALYEKLFF; cdr3_nt: TGTGCCAGCAATCGACAGGGGGCCCTATACGAAAAACTGTTTTTT
j_call: TRBJ2-3; clone_size: NA; d_call: NA; v_call: TRBV11-1; cdr3_aa: CASSFTGGRTDTQYF; cdr3_nt: TGTGCCAGCAGTTTTACGGGGGGCCGCACAGATACGCAGTATTTT
j_call: TRBJ1-2; clone_size: NA; d_call: NA; v_call: TRBV29-1; cdr3_aa: CSVEGGDTYGYTF; cdr3_nt: TGCAGCGTTGAAGGGGGAGACACCTATGGCTACACCTTC
j_call: TRBJ1-1; clone_size: once; d_call: NA; v_call: TRBV18; cdr3_aa: CASSPEGSAFF; cdr3_nt: TGTGCCAGCTCACCTGAGGGCTCGGCTTTCTTT
j_call: TRBJ2-7; clone_size: NA; d_call: NA; v_call: TRBV23-1; cdr3_aa: CASSQSMRRSYEQYF; cdr3_nt: TGCGCCAGCAGTCAATCGATGCGCCGGTCCTACGAGCAGTACTTC
j_call: TRBJ1-5; clone_size: NA; d_call: NA; v_call: TRBV28; cdr3_aa: CASSLGSGGNQPQHF; cdr3_nt: TGTGCCAGCAGTCTCGGATCTGGAGGCAATCAGCCCCAGCATTTT
j_call: TRBJ2-1; clone_size: NA; d_call: NA; v_call: TRBV2; cdr3_aa: CASSDGQGTYNEQFF; cdr3_nt: TGTGCCAGCAGTGACGGGCAGGGGACCTACAATGAGCAGTTCTTC
j_call: TRBJ2-7; clone_size: NA; d_call: TRBD2; v_call: TRBV6-1; cdr3_aa: CASSRLAEAYEQYF; cdr3_nt: TGTGCCAGCAGCCGACTAGCGGAAGCCTACGAGCAGTACTTC
j_call: TRBJ2-2; clone_size: NA; d_call: NA; v_call: TRBV2; cdr3_aa: CASSQLSGTGELFF; cdr3_nt: TGTGCCAGCAGTCAACTGTCCGGCACCGGGGAGCTGTTTTTT
j_call: TRBJ1-1; clone_size: NA; d_call: NA; v_call: TRBV5-6; cdr3_aa: CASRLGNMNTEAFF; cdr3_nt: TGTGCCAGCAGGCTAGGTAACATGAACACTGAAGCTTTCTTT
j_call: TRBJ2-2; clone_size: NA; d_call: TRBD2; v_call: TRBV11-2; cdr3_aa: CASRRPGLAGEGTGELFF; cdr3_nt: TGTGCCAGCAGGCGACCGGGACTAGCGGGGGAGGGTACCGGGGAGCTGTTTTTT
j_call: TRBJ1-1; clone_size: NA; d_call: NA; v_call: TRBV29-1; cdr3_aa: CSVRQGTSTEAFF; cdr3_nt: TGCAGCGTTCGCCAGGGGACCAGCACTGAAGCTTTCTTT
j_call: TRBJ1-5; clone_size: NA; d_call: NA; v_call: TRBV28; cdr3_aa: CASRGVNRRDQPQHF; cdr3_nt: TGTGCCAGCAGAGGGGTAAACAGGAGGGATCAGCCCCAGCATTTT
j_call: TRBJ1-4; clone_size: NA; d_call: TRBD1; v_call: TRBV7-9; cdr3_aa: CASSPRDRGSEKLFF; cdr3_nt: TGTGCCAGCAGCCCCCGGGACAGAGGGAGTGAAAAACTGTTTTTT
j_call: TRBJ2-2; clone_size: NA; d_call: NA; v_call: TRBV2; cdr3_aa: CASSGVRGTGELFF; cdr3_nt: TGTGCCAGCAGTGGGGTCAGGGGCACCGGGGAGCTGTTTTTT
j_call: TRBJ1-5; clone_size: NA; d_call: TRBD1; v_call: TRBV18; cdr3_aa: CASSPPDRGHQHF; cdr3_nt: TGTGCCAGCTCACCACCCGACAGGGGGCACCAGCATTTT
j_call: TRBJ2-7; clone_size: NA; d_call: NA; v_call: TRBV4-1; cdr3_aa: CASSPTVGGNKYEQYF; cdr3_nt: TGCGCCAGCAGCCCTACCGTTGGGGGGAATAAGTACGAGCAGTACTTC
j_call: TRBJ2-3; clone_size: once; d_call: TRBD2; v_call: TRBV9; cdr3_aa: CASSVEAGVTDTQYF; cdr3_nt: TGTGCCAGCAGCGTAGAAGCGGGGGTCACAGATACGCAGTATTTT
j_call: TRBJ1-1; clone_size: NA; d_call: TRBD1; v_call: TRBV10-3; cdr3_aa: CAISGTGTAMNTEAFF; cdr3_nt: TGTGCCATCAGTGGGACCGGGACAGCCATGAACACTGAAGCTTTCTTT
j_call: TRBJ2-3; clone_size: NA; d_call: NA; v_call: TRBV5-1; cdr3_aa: CASSLRGLITDTQYF; cdr3_nt: TGCGCCAGCAGCTTAAGGGGTCTAATCACAGATACGCAGTATTTT
j_call: TRBJ2-3; clone_size: NA; d_call: TRBD1; v_call: TRBV18; cdr3_aa: CASSLQKGQITDTQYF; cdr3_nt: TGTGCCAGCTCACTTCAAAAGGGACAGATCACAGATACGCAGTATTTT
j_call: TRBJ1-1; clone_size: NA; d_call: NA; v_call: TRBV19; cdr3_aa: CASSIQGAIMNTEAFF; cdr3_nt: TGTGCCAGTAGTATTCAAGGGGCTATTATGAACACTGAAGCTTTCTTT
j_call: TRBJ1-1; clone_size: NA; d_call: TRBD1; v_call: TRBV2; cdr3_aa: CASSPDRVGAEAFF; cdr3_nt: TGTGCCAGCAGTCCCGACAGGGTAGGCGCTGAAGCTTTCTTT
j_call: TRBJ1-5; clone_size: NA; d_call: NA; v_call: TRBV6-5; cdr3_aa: CASSPAGENQPQHF; cdr3_nt: TGTGCCAGCAGCCCCGCAGGGGAGAATCAGCCCCAGCATTTT
j_call: TRBJ1-2; clone_size: NA; d_call: NA; v_call: TRBV20-1; cdr3_aa: CSGNREGGYTF; cdr3_nt: TGCAGCGGGAACAGGGAGGGAGGCTACACCTTC
j_call: TRBJ1-6; clone_size: NA; d_call: NA; v_call: TRBV7-2; cdr3_aa: CASSLGSGEIAPLHF; cdr3_nt: TGTGCCAGCAGCTTAGGGTCAGGGGAAATTGCACCCCTCCACTTT
j_call: TRBJ2-2; clone_size: NA; d_call: TRBD1; v_call: TRBV27; cdr3_aa: CASRGQGAANTGELFF; cdr3_nt: TGTGCCAGCCGGGGACAGGGAGCGGCGAACACCGGGGAGCTGTTTTTT
j_call: TRBJ2-7; clone_size: NA; d_call: NA; v_call: TRBV27; cdr3_aa: CASSWVGRAYEQYF; cdr3_nt: TGTGCCAGCAGTTGGGTCGGGAGAGCCTACGAGCAGTACTTC
j_call: TRBJ1-1; clone_size: NA; d_call: NA; v_call: TRBV28; cdr3_aa: CASSSEDHEAFF; cdr3_nt: TGTGCCAGCAGTTCGGAGGACCATGAAGCTTTCTTT
j_call: TRBJ1-1; clone_size: once; d_call: NA; v_call: TRBV27; cdr3_aa: CASSLSPAGYEAFF; cdr3_nt: TGTGCCAGCAGTTTATCACCCGCGGGATATGAAGCTTTCTTT
j_call: TRBJ1-5; clone_size: NA; d_call: NA; v_call: TRBV6-5; cdr3_aa: CASSYGAGNQPQHF; cdr3_nt: TGTGCCAGCAGTTACGGCGCGGGCAATCAGCCCCAGCATTTT
j_call: TRBJ2-1; clone_size: NA; d_call: TRBD1; v_call: TRBV25-1; cdr3_aa: CASSDRGRKNEQFF; cdr3_nt: TGTGCCAGCAGTGACAGGGGGCGGAAGAATGAGCAGTTCTTC
j_call: TRBJ1-2; clone_size: NA; d_call: NA; v_call: TRBV6-1; cdr3_aa: CASTTQARYGYTF; cdr3_nt: TGTGCCAGCACCACCCAGGCCCGCTATGGCTACACCTTC
j_call: TRBJ1-6; clone_size: NA; d_call: NA; v_call: TRBV5-6; cdr3_aa: CASSRRGVDSPLHF; cdr3_nt: TGTGCCAGCAGCCGACGCGGGGTAGATTCACCCCTCCACTTT
j_call: TRBJ1-2; clone_size: once; d_call: NA; v_call: TRBV6-5; cdr3_aa: CASSLGRAGLGYTF; cdr3_nt: TGTGCCAGCAGCCTCGGGAGGGCGGGATTGGGCTACACCTTC